The 7 T cell receptor beta chains listed next were all sequenced from one sample in a study of T cells after posttransplantation cyclophosphamide (dated by TCRdb to the mid-2010s). To prepare the library, the immunoSEQ multiplex PCR assay was applied. Imported from immuneACCESS, the table was reduced by TCRdb to in-frame sequences with V and J called. These copies leave out some clones; in studies compared against another copy, an unresolved V gene accounts for under half, and the cause of the remainder is not known. A total of 5,500 to 7,500 clones appear in this sample, about 98% of them only once. The ten largest make up about 0.9% of the sample. The sequenced material came from memory CD4+ T cells sorted from PBMCs. Receptors were obtained from a man aged 40-49 years in good health, CMV-negative, and a related stem cell transplant donor.

This clone was detected only once. The chain combines TRBV18 with TRBJ2-2, with a weak D call TRBD1 (5 bases). The CDR3 consists of 15 residues. Deletions cut 1 base from V and 2 bases from J, with 8 bases between. In germline, CDR1 is KGHSH, CDR2 LQKENI. CDR3 DNA sequence: TGTGCCAGCTCACCACGGGGCGCAAACACCGGGGAGCTGTTTTTT. Amino acid sequence: CASSPRGANTGELFF.

The chain is built from TRBV7-2 and TRBJ1-3; D might be TRBD1 (5 bases). The V and J ends lost 2 bases and 1 base respectively, with 15 bases between them. The CDR3 spans 17 residues. Germline V CDR1 and CDR2: SGHTA, FQGNSA. CDR3 sequence (DNA): TGTGCCAGCAGCTTATATGGGGCAGGACTATCTGGAAACACCATATATTTT. It is translated as CASSLYGAGLSGNTIYF.

This chain uses TRBV11-3 with TRBJ2-1; 8 bases align to TRBD1. The CDR3 consists of 16 residues. The V segment lost 0 bases and the J segment 5 bases; nucleotides outside the gene matches: 6. Looked up from germline, CDR1 is SGHNT and CDR2 is YENEEA. CDR3 coding DNA: TGTGCCAGCAGCTTAGACGCGACAGGGGTGCACAATGAGCAGTTCTTC. It translates to CASSLDATGVHNEQFF. Full variable domain (outside the CDR3, taken from reference TRBV11-3 and TRBJ2-1): EAGVVQSPRYKIIEKKQPVAFWCNPISGHNTLYWYLQNLGQGPELLIRYENEEAVDDSQLPKDRFSAERLKGVDSTLKIQPAELGDSAVYLCASSLDATGVHNEQFFGPGTRLTVL.

This chain connects TRBV27 to TRBJ2-5; D perhaps matches TRBD2 (6 bases). The CDR3 runs to 12 residues. The V gene's germline CDR1 is MNHEY and CDR2 SMNVEV (reference sequence). V was cut by 5 bases and J by 9 bases, with 13 bases left in between. The CDR3 DNA reads as TGTGCCAGCAGTCCAAAAGGGGAGGCCCAGTACTTC. Its protein is CASSPKGEAQYF.

The chain has TRBV5-1 and TRBJ2-5; no reliable D call. Germline V gene sequence: CDR1 SGHRS, CDR2 YFSETQ. The CDR3 extends over 13 amino acids. V lost 0 bases and J 0 bases, leaving 3 bases between the germline ends. The chain's CDR3 is CASSLANQETQYF. The CDR3 nucleotides read TGCGCCAGCAGCTTGGCTAACCAAGAGACCCAGTACTTC.

The chain combines TRBV2 with TRBJ2-7; 8 bases map to TRBD2. V shed 6 bases, J shed 3 bases, and the junction held 7 bases outside the gene matches. The CDR3 contains 14 residues. Germline V gene data show CDR1 as SNHLY and CDR2 as FYNNEI. The CDR3 here is CASRGGLGIYEQYF. CDR3 coding DNA: TGTGCCAGCAGGGGGGGACTAGGAATCTACGAGCAGTACTTC. Based on the CDR3 plus reference TRBV2 and TRBJ2-7, the full variable domain is EPEVTQTPSHQVTQMGQEVILRCVPISNHLYFYWYRQILGQKVEFLVSFYNNEISEKSEIFDDQFSVERPDGSNFTLKIRSTKLEDSAMYFCASRGGLGIYEQYFGPGTRLTVT.

The chain combines TRBV7-9 with TRBJ2-3; 11 nucleotides align to TRBD2. CDR1 is SEHNR and CDR2 is FQNEAQ in the germline V gene (reference sequence). Trimming at V came to 4 bases and at J to 0 bases, leaving 6 bases not matched to a gene. CDR3 length equals 17 residues. The DNA for the CDR3 is TGTGCCAGCAGCTCCGGGACTAGCGGCTCTAGCACAGATACGCAGTATTTT. This gives the protein CASSSGTSGSSTDTQYF.